What follows describes a single T cell receptor (beta chain). Antigen unknown. The sample comes from a study of radiation and T cells in renal cell carcinoma. Study-level information: Nephrectomy followed 15 Gy stereotactic body radiation by 4 weeks. Regarding the study as a whole: From baseline, blood top tumor clonotypes peaked at 2 weeks post-radiation. Baseline intratumoral clonotype presence is unknown without pretreatment biopsies.

Time point described: baseline pretreatment blood. The treatment: 15 Gy SBRT to primary tumor, nephrectomy 4 weeks later. This renal cell carcinoma was of the clear cell type. V lost 1 base and J lost 0, with 10 bases in between. Looked up from germline, CDR1 is SGHVS and CDR2 is FNYEAQ. This CDR3 is built from 16 residues. Profiled with immunoSEQ multiplex PCR; TCRdb holds only in-frame clones, not every one. This sample has 130,000 to 150,000 clones, with roughly 84% found just once. Sequenced here: blood, sampled from a patient whose treatment included radiotherapy and nephrectomy. The rearrangement links TRBV7-6 to TRBJ2-1; D is uncertain. The clonotype comes from a woman aged 45-60 years with renal cell carcinoma. CDR3 sequence reads: CASSLGSISSYNEQFF. CDR3 nucleotide sequence: TGTGCCAGCAGCTTAGGTTCTATAAGCTCCTACAATGAGCAGTTCTTC.